The rows below give T cell receptor beta chains drawn from one sample of a study of blood T cell repertoires in COVID-19. Using immunoSEQ multiplex PCR, the repertoire was profiled, and TCRdb retains in-frame clones only, with some absent. The repertoire holds around 100,000 clones, with 90% to 95% as singletons. The sequenced material came from peripheral blood. Receptors were obtained from a man between 50 and 59 years old with acute or convalescent COVID-19. CDR3s include the opening cysteine and the closing phenylalanine or tryptophan. A D gene is named only where the DNA matches it firmly. Clone size appears in some rows only: once, few, many, or a class for an expanded clone.

>TRBJ1-3|TRBV7-2|TRBD1|-
TGTGCCAGCAGCTTAGGAGGGACAGGGTTGGGAAACACCATATATTTT
CASSLGGTGLGNTIYF
>TRBJ1-4|TRBV19|-|-
TGTGCCAGTAGGCAAGCTGGACACGAAAAACTGTTTTTT
CASRQAGHEKLFF
>TRBJ2-7|TRBV28|TRBD2|-
TGTGCCAGCAGCACCAAGGGACTAGCGGGGCCTGTCGAGCAGTACTTC
CASSTKGLAGPVEQYF
>TRBJ2-7|TRBV5-6|-|few
TGTGCCAGCAGCTTTCCCAGGACAGCCGGAACCTACGAGCAGTACTTC
CASSFPRTAGTYEQYF
>TRBJ1-1|TRBV6-6|-|-
TGTGCCAGCTATCCGTTACAGGGAACTGAAGCTTTCTTT
CASYPLQGTEAFF
>TRBJ2-3|TRBV12-5|-|-
TGTGCTAGTGGTTCTACCGAGCGGACCACAGATACGCAGTATTTT
CASGSTERTTDTQYF
>TRBJ2-5|TRBV18|-|-
TGTGCCAGCTCACCATACGGCCCCGGAGCGCCGGAGACCCAGTACTTC
CASSPYGPGAPETQYF
>TRBJ1-1|TRBV21-1|-|-
TGTGCCAGCAGCAACTGGACAGGGCGCACTGAAGCTTTCTTT
CASSNWTGRTEAFF
>TRBJ1-2|TRBV6-5|-|-
TGTGCCAGCAGTTACTCCCGGGGGGCGGTGGATGGCTACACCTTC
CASSYSRGAVDGYTF
>TRBJ1-1|TRBV6-5|-|-
TGTGCCAGCACTAGGGAGCCTATGAACACTGAAGCTTTCTTT
CASTREPMNTEAFF
>TRBJ1-5|TRBV18|TRBD1|-
TGTGCCAGCTCAGGGACCGGGACAGGGGACCAGCCCCAGCATTTT
CASSGTGTGDQPQHF
>TRBJ2-7|TRBV7-9|-|-
TGTGCCAGCAGCTTACGAGAGGGCCAAGGAACCTACGAGCAGTACTTC
CASSLREGQGTYEQYF
>TRBJ1-4|TRBV30|-|-
TGTGCCTGGACGGGAACGGGGGCAACTAATGAAAAACTGTTTTTT
CAWTGTGATNEKLFF
>TRBJ2-7|TRBV6-5|-|-
TGTGCCAGCAGACCGGGGAGACAGGCGTCCTACGAGCAGTACTTC
CASRPGRQASYEQYF
>TRBJ1-2|TRBV27|-|-
TGTGCCAGCAGTTTGGTCGGGGACTATGGCTACACCTTC
CASSLVGDYGYTF
>TRBJ2-1|TRBV11-2|-|few
TGTGCCAGCAGTCAACTACCAGCCCCTAACTACAATGAGCAGTTCTTC
CASSQLPAPNYNEQFF
>TRBJ1-1|TRBV27|TRBD1|-
TGTGCCAGCAGTCCCTATTCCGGGACAGGGCTAGGAACTGAAGCTTTCTTT
CASSPYSGTGLGTEAFF